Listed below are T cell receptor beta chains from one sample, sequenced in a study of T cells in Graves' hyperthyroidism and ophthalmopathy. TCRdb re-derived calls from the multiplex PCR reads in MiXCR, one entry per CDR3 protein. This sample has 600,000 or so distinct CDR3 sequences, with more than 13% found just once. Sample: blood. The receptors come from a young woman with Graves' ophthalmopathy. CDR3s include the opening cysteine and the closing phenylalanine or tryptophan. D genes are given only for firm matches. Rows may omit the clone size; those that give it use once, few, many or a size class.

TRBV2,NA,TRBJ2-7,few,CASRAAVEYEQYF,TGTGCCAGCAGGGCAGCTGTAGAGTACGAGCAGTACTTC
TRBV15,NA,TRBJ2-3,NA,CATSRDRRAQYF,TGTGCCACCAGCAGAGATCGTAGGGCGCAGTATTTT
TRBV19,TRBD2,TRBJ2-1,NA,CASSLGLAGEPVAGNEQFF,TGTGCCAGTAGTTTGGGACTAGCGGGAGAACCGGTCGCGGGCAATGAGCAGTTCTTC
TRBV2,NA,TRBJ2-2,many,CASSEVPTQNTGELFF,TGTGCCAGCAGTGAAGTCCCGACTCAGAACACCGGGGAGCTGTTTTTT
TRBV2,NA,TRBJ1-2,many,CASSESVDYGYTF,TGTGCCAGCAGTGAATCCGTGGACTATGGCTACACCTTC
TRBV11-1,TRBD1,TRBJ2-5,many,CASSLRQGGQETQYF,TGTGCCAGCAGCTTAAGACAGGGGGGCCAAGAGACCCAGTACTTC
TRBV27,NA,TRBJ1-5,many,CASRVGSGALQPQHF,TGTGCCAGCAGGGTAGGGTCAGGGGCCCTTCAGCCCCAGCATTTT
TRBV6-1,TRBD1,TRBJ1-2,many,CASSSGQGHYGYTF,TGTGCCAGCAGTTCGGGACAGGGACACTATGGCTACACCTTC
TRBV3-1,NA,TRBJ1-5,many,CASSQSAPGNQPQHF,TGTGCCAGCAGCCAATCCGCGCCGGGCAATCAGCCCCAGCATTTT
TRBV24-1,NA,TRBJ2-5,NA,CATSNRWGETQYF,TGTGCCACCAGCAATCGGTGGGGTGAGACCCAGTACTTC
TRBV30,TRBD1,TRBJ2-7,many,CAWSAGGEQYF,TGTGCCTGGAGTGCAGGGGGCGAGCAGTACTTC
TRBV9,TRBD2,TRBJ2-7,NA,CASSVLPGLANEQYF,TGTGCCAGCAGCGTTCTACCGGGACTAGCGAACGAACAGTACTTC
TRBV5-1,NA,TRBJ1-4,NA,CAGSLDLTTNEKLFF,TGCGCCGGCAGCTTGGATCTTACAACTAATGAAAAACTGTTTTTT
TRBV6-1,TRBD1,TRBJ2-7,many,CASSTPGQGYEQYF,TGTGCCAGCAGTACCCCGGGACAGGGCTACGAGCAGTACTTC
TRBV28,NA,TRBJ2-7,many,CASSLFTHTSSYEQYF,TGTGCCAGCAGTTTATTTACACATACTAGCTCCTACGAGCAGTACTTC
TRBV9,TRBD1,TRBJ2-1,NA,CASSGPRDRGVHGQFF,TGTGCCAGCAGCGGGCCCCGGGACAGGGGGGTCCATGGGCAGTTCTTC
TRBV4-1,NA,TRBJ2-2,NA,CASSQDHNTGELFF,TGCGCCAGCAGCCAAGATCACAACACCGGGGAGCTGTTTTTT
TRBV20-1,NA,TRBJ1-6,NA,CSARDMGGWSPLHF,TGCAGTGCTAGAGATATGGGTGGCTGGTCACCCCTCCACTTT
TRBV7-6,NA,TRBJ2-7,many,CASSLEDGAAYEQYF,TGTGCCAGCAGCTTAGAAGATGGAGCGGCCTACGAGCAGTACTTC
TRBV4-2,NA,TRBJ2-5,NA,CASSQTRGGTQYF,TGTGCCAGCAGCCAGACTAGGGGGGGGACCCAGTACTTC
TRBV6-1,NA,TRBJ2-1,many,CASSEVLSSYNEQFF,TGTGCCAGCAGTGAGGTACTGAGCTCCTACAATGAGCAGTTCTTC
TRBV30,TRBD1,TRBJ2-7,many,CAWRGTESSYEQYF,TGTGCCTGGAGGGGGACAGAGAGCTCCTACGAGCAGTACTTC
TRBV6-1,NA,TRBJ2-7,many,CASSEEQFRYEQYF,TGTGCCAGCAGTGAAGAACAGTTTCGGTACGAGCAGTACTTC